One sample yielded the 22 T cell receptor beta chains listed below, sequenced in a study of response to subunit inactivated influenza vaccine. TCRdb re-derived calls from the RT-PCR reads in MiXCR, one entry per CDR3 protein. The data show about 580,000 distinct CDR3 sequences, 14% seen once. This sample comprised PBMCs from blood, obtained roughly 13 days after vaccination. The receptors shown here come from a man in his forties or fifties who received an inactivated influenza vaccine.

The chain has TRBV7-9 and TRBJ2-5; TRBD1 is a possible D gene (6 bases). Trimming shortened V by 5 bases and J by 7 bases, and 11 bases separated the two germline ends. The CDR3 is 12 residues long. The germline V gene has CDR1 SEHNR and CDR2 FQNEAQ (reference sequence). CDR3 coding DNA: TGTGCCAGCAGCCACAGGGTTGGGACCCAGTACTTC. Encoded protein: CASSHRVGTQYF. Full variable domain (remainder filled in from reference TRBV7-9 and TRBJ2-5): DTGVSQNPRHKITKRGQNVTFRCDPISEHNRLYWYRQTLGQGPEFLTYFQNEAQLEKSRLLSDRFSAERPKGSFSTLEIQRTEQGDSAMYLCASSHRVGTQYFGPGTRLLVL.

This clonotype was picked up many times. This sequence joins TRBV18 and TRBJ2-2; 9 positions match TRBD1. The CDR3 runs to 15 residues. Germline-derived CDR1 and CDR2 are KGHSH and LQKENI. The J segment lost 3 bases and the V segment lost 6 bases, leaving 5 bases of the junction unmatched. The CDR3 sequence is CASSRRTGDTGELFF. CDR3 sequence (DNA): TGTGCCAGCTCGCGTCGGACAGGGGACACCGGGGAGCTGTTTTTT.

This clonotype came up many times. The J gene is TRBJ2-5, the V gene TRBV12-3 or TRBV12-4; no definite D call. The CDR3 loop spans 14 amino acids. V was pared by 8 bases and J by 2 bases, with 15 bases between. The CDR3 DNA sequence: TGTGCCAGCGCGAGGCGTGATACACAAGAGACCCAGTACTTC. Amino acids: CASARRDTQETQYF.

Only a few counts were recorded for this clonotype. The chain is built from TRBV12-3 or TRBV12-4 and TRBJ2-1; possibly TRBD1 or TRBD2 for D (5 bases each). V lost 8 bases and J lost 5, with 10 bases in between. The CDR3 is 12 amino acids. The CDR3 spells CASALGDNEQFF. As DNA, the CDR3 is TGTGCCAGCGCCCTGGGGGACAATGAGCAGTTCTTC.

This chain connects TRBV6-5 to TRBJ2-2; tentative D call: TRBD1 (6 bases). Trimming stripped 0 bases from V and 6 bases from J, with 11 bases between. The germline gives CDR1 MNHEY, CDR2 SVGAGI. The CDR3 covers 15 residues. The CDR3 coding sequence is TGTGCCAGCAGTTACTCCAGGGGATTAGCCGGGGAGCTGTTTTTT. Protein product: CASSYSRGLAGELFF.

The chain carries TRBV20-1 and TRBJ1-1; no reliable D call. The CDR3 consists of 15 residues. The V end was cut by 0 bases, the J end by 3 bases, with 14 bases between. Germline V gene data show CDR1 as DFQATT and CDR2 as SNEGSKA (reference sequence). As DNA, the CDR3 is TGCAGTGCTAGAGATCTTCGTGCGGGGTACACTGAAGCTTTCTTT. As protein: CSARDLRAGYTEAFF.

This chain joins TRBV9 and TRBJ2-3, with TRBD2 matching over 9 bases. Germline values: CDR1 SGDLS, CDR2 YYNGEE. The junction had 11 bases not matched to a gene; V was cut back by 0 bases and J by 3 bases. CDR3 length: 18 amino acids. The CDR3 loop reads CASSVGAGGFVGTDTQYF. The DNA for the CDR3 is TGTGCCAGCAGCGTAGGCGCGGGGGGGTTCGTAGGTACAGATACGCAGTATTTT.

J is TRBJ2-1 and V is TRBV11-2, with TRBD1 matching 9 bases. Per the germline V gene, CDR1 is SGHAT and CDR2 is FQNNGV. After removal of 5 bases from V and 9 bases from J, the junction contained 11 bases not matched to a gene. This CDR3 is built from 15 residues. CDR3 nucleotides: TGTGCCAGCAGCCCCTGGACCGGACAGGGGAGTGAGCAGTTCTTC. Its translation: CASSPWTGQGSEQFF.

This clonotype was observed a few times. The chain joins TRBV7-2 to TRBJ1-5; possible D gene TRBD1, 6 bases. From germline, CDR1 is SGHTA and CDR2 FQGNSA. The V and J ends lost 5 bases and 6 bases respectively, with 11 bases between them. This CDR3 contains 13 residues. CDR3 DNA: TGTGCCAGCAGCCTACAGGGTCGTCAGCCCCAGCATTTT. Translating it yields CASSLQGRQPQHF. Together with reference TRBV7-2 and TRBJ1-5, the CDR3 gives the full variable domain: GAGVSQSPSNKVTEKGKDVELRCDPISGHTALYWYRQSLGQGLEFLIYFQGNSAPDKSGLPSDRFSAERTGGSVSTLTIQRTQQEDSAVYLCASSLQGRQPQHFGDGTRLSIL.

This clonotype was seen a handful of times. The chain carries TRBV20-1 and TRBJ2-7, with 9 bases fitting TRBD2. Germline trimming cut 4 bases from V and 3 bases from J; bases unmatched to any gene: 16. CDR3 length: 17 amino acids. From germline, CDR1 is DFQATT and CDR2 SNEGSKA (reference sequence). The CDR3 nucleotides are TGCAGTGCTACCAGAGCCCTCTTTAGCGGGGGTAGCTACGAGCAGTACTTC. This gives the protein CSATRALFSGGSYEQYF.

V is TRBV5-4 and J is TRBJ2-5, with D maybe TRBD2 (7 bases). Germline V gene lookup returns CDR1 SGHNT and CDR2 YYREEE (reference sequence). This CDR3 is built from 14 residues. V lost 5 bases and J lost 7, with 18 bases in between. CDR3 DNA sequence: TGTGCCAGCAGTTCCGGAGGGGGGGCATGGACCCAGTACTTC. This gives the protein CASSSGGGAWTQYF.

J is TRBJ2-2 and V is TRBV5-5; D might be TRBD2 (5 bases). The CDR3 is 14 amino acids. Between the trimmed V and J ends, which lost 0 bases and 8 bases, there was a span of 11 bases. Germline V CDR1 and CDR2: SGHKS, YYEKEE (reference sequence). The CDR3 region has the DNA TGTGCCAGCAGCTTGGATCTAGCCCCTGGGGAGCTGTTTTTT. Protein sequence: CASSLDLAPGELFF.

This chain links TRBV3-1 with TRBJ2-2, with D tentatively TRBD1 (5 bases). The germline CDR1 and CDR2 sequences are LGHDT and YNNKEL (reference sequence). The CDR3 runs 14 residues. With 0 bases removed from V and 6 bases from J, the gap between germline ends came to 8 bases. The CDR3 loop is CASSQDRVAGELFF. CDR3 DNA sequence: TGTGCCAGCAGCCAAGACAGGGTGGCCGGGGAGCTGTTTTTT.

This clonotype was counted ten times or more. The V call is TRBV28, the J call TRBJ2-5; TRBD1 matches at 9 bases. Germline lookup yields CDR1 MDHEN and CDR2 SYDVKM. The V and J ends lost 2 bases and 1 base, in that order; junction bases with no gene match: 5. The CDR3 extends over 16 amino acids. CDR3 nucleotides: TGTGCCAGCAGTTTAGGGGACAGGGAAATCCAAGAGACCCAGTACTTC. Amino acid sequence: CASSLGDREIQETQYF.

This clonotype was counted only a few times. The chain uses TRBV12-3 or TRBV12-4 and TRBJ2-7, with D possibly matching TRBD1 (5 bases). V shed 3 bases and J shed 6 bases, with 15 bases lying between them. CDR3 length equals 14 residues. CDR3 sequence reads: CASSFLQAFSEQYF. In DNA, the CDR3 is TGTGCCAGCAGTTTCTTACAGGCTTTCAGCGAGCAGTACTTC.

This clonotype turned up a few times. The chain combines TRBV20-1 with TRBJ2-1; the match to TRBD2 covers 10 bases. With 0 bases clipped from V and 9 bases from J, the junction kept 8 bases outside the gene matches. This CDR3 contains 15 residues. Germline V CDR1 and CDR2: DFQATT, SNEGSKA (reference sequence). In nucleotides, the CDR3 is TGCAGTGCTAGAGATCCGGCTAGCGGGGGCCGTGAGCAGTTCTTC. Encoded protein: CSARDPASGGREQFF.

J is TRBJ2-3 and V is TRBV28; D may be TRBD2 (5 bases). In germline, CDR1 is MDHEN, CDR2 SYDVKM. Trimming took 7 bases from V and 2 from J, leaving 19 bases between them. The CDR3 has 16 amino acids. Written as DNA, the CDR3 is TGTGCCAGCACCAACCCCCGGGAAGGGCCCACAGATACGCAGTATTTT. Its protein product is CASTNPREGPTDTQYF.

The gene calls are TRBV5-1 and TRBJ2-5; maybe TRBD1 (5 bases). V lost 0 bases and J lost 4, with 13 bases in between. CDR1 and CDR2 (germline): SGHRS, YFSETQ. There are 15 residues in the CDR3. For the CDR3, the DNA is TGCGCCAGCAGCTTGGGACCCCACCAGGGAGAGACCCAGTACTTC. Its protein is CASSLGPHQGETQYF.

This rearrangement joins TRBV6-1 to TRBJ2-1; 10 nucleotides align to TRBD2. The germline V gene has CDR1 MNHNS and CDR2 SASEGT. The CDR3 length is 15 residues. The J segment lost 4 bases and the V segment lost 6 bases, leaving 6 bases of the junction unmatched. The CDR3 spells CASRPSSGGYNEQFF. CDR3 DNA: TGTGCCAGCAGACCCTCTAGCGGGGGATACAATGAGCAGTTCTTC.

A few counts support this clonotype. The CDR3 DNA reads as TGTGCCAGCAGCTTGCGGGCCGAGGGCACTGAAGCTTTCTTT. Amino acids: CASSLRAEGTEAFF. V gene TRBV9 combines with J gene TRBJ1-1, with unresolved D. There are 14 residues in the CDR3. Germline CDR1 and CDR2: SGDLS and YYNGEE. V lost 4 bases and J lost 4, with 14 bases in between.

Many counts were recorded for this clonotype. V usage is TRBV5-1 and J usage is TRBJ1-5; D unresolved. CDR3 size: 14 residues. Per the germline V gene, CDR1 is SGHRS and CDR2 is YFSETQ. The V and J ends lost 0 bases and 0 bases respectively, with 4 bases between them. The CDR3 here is CASSLGISNQPQHF. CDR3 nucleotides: TGCGCCAGCAGCTTGGGAATTAGCAATCAGCCCCAGCATTTT.

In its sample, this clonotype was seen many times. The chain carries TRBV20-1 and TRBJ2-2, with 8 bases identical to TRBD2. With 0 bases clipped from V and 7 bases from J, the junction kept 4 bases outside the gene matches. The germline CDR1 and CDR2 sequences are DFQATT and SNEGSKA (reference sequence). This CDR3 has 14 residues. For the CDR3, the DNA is TGCAGTGCTAGAGAAGCGGGAGTTGACGGGGAGCTGTTTTTT. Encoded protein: CSAREAGVDGELFF.